The TCR beta chain described here comes from a study of neurological immune-mediated disorders. In this sample, this clonotype turned up many times. Trimming shortened V by 6 bases and J by 6 bases, and 10 bases separated the two germline ends. CDR3 length: 12 residues. The output of every sequencing run, over 190 million TCR-beta sequences, came from 15-18 subjects. TCRdb re-called the 5' RACE reads with MiXCR, one entry per CDR3 protein. The sample has more than 45,000 distinct CDR3 sequences, about 2.5% seen once; the top ten hold 2.5% to 3.5%. The sample comprised PBMCs. The source of this sequence is a man aged 45-65 years with multiple sclerosis. The chain couples TRBV12-3 or TRBV12-4 to TRBJ2-3, with D perhaps TRBD1 (6 bases). CDR3 protein: CASSRQADTQYF. CDR3 DNA sequence: TGTGCCAGCAGCCGACAGGCGGATACGCAGTATTTT.